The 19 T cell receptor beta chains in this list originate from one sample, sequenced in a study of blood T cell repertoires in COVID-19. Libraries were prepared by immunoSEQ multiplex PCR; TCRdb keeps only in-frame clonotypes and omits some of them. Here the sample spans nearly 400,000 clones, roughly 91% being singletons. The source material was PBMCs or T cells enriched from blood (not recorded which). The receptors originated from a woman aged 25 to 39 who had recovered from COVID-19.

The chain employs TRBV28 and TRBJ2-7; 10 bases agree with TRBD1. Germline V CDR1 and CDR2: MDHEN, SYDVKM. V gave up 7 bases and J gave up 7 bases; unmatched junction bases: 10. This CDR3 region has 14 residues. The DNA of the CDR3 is TGTGCCAGCACCCTCGACAGGGGGCCTCGAGAGCAGTACTTC. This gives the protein CASTLDRGPREQYF. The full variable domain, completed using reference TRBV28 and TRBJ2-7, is DVKVTQSSRYLVKRTGEKVFLECVQDMDHENMFWYRQDPGLGLRLIYFSYDVKMKEKGDIPEGYSVSREKKERFSLILESASTNQTSMYLCASTLDRGPREQYFGPGTRLTVT.

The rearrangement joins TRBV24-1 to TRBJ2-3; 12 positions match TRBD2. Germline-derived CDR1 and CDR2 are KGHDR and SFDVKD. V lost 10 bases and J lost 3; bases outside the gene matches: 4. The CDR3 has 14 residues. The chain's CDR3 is CATASGGATDTQYF. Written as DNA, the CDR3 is TGTGCCACGGCTAGCGGGGGGGCTACAGATACGCAGTATTTT.

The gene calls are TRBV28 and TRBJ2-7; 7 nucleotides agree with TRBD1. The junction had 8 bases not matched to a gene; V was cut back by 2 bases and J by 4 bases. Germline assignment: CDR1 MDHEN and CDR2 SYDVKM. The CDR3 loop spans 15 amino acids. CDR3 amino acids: CASSLEGGGFYEQYF. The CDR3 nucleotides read TGTGCCAGCAGTTTAGAAGGGGGCGGATTTTACGAGCAGTACTTC.

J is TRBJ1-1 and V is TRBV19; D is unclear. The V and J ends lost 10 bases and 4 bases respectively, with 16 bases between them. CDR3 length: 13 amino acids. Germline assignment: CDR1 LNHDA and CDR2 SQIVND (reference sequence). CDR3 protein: CATRGLELTEAFF. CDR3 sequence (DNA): TGTGCCACCAGAGGTCTCGAGCTCACTGAAGCTTTCTTT.

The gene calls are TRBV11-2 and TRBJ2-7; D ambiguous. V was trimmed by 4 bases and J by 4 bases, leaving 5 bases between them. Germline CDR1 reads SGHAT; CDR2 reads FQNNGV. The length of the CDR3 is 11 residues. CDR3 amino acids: CASSYKYEQYF. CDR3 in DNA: TGTGCCAGCAGCTATAAATACGAGCAGTACTTC. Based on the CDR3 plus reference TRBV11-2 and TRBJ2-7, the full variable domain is EAGVAQSPRYKIIEKRQSVAFWCNPISGHATLYWYQQILGQGPKLLIQFQNNGVVDDSQLPKDRFSAERLKGVDSTLKIQPAKLEDSAVYLCASSYKYEQYFGPGTRLTVT.

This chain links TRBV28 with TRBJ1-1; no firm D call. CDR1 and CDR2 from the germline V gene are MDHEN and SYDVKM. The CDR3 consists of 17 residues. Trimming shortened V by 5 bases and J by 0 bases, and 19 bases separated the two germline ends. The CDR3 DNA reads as TGTGCCAGCAGTAGGCGGTTCGGGGAGACTTTGAACACTGAAGCTTTCTTT. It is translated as CASSRRFGETLNTEAFF.

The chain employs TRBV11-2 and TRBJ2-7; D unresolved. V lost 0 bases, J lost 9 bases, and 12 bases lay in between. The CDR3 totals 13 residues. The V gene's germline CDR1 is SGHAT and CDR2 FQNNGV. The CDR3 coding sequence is TGTGCCAGCAGCTTAGATCTTACCCGAGGGCAGTACTTC. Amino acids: CASSLDLTRGQYF.

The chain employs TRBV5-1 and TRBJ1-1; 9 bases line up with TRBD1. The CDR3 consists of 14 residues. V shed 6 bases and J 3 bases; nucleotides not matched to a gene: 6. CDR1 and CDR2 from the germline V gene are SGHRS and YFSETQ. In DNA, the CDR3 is TGCGCCAGCAACTACAGGGGGCAGGACACTGAAGCTTTCTTT. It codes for CASNYRGQDTEAFF.

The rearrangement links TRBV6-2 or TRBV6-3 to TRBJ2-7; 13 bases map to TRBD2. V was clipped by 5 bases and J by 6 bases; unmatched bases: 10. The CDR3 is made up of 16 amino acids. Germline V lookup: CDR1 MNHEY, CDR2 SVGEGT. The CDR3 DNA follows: TGTGCCAGCAGTGGGGGACTAGCGGGGAGCGTACGCGAGCAGTACTTC. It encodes CASSGGLAGSVREQYF.

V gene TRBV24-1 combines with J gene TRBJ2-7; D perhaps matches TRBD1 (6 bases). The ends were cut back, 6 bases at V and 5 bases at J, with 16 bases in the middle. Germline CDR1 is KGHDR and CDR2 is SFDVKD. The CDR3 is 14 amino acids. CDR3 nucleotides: TGTGCCACCAGTACCCGGACAGTAGAGAACGAGCAGTACTTC. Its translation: CATSTRTVENEQYF.

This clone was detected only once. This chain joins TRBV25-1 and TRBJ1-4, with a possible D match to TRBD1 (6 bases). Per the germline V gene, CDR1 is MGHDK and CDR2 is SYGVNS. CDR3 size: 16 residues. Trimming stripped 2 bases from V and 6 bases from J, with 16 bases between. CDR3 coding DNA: TGTGCCAGCAGTGAAGGAAGTTCAGGGGATCATGAAAAACTGTTTTTT. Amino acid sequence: CASSEGSSGDHEKLFF.

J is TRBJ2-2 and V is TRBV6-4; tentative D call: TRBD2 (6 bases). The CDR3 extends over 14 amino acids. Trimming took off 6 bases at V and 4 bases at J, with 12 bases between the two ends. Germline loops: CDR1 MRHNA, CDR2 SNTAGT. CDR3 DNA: TGTGCCAGCAGGGTGGAGGGTGGCACCGGGGAGCTGTTTTTT. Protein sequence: CASRVEGGTGELFF.

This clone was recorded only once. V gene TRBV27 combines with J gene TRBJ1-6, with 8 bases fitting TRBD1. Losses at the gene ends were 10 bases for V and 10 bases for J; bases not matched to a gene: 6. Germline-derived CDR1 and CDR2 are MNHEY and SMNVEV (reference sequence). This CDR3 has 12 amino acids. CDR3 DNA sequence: TGTGCCACGCGACAGGGGTACTCACCCCTCCACTTT. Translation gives CATRQGYSPLHF.

As DNA, the CDR3 is TGTGCCAGCAATACTGGGGGGGGTTATAATGAAAAACTGTTTTTT. Amino acid sequence: CASNTGGGYNEKLFF. The chain has TRBV27 and TRBJ1-4; a weak D match, TRBD1 (5 bases). This CDR3 region has 15 residues. Deletions cut 7 bases from V and 4 bases from J, with 16 bases between. CDR1 MNHEY and CDR2 SMNVEV come from the germline V gene (reference sequence).

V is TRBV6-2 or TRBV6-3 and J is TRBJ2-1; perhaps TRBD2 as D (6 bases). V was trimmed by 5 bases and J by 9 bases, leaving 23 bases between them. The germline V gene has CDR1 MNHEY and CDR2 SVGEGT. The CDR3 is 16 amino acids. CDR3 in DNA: TGTGCCAGCAGTCCCCTTTCGGGAGAGATTCTTGGTGAGCAGTTCTTC. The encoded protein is CASSPLSGEILGEQFF.

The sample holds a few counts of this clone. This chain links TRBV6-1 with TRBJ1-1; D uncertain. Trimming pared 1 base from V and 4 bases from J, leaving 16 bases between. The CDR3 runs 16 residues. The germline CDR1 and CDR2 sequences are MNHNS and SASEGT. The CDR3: CASSEVGSIRGTEAFF. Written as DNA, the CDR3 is TGTGCCAGCAGTGAAGTCGGCAGTATCCGGGGCACTGAAGCTTTCTTT.

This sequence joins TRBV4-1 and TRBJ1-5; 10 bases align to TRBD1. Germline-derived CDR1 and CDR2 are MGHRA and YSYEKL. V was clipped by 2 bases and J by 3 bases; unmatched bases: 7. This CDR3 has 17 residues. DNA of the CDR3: TGCGCCAGCAGCCAAACACCGGGACAGGGGATCAATCAGCCCCAGCATTTT. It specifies CASSQTPGQGINQPQHF.

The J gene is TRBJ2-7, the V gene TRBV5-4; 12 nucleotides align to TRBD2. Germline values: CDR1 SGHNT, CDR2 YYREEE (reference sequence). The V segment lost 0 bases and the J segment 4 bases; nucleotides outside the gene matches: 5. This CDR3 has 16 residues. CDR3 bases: TGTGCCAGCAGCTTGGGAGGACTAGCGGGAACGTACGAGCAGTACTTC. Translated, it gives CASSLGGLAGTYEQYF.

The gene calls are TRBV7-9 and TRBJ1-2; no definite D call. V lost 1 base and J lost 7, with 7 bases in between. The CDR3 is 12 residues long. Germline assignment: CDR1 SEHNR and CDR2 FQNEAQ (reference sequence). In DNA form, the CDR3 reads TGTGCCAGCAGCTTAGATGATAGTGGCTACACCTTC. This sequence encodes CASSLDDSGYTF.